This T cell receptor beta chain is from a study of CD8+ T cells in alopecia areata. The study, taken as a whole, reports: On tofacitinib, scalp clonality and expanded CD8+ clones among top 100 fell significantly.

The authors extracted RNA and reverse transcribed it into cDNA as the sequencing template. The assay was immunoSEQ multiplex PCR, and TCRdb's table has in-frame clones only and misses some. There are some 180,000 clones in the sample; roughly 53% occur only once, and about 10% lies in the top ten. Noted treatment: oral pan-JAK inhibitor, 5-10 mg twice daily. To note about this clone: The antigen is unknown.

The CDR3 consists of 17 residues. The germline V and J ends were trimmed by 2 bases and 2 bases, with 16 bases remaining between them. Per germline, CDR1 SGHDT and CDR2 YYEEEE. The sequencing used CD8+ T cells sorted from blood, collected at week 24, from a patient treated with tofacitinib. The origin of this receptor is a human donor with alopecia areata. The chain employs TRBV5-6 and TRBJ2-2, with no clear D. CDR3 nucleotides: TGTGCCAGCAGCTTATTAGGTGTGACACTAAACACCGGGGAGCTGTTTTTT. Its protein is CASSLLGVTLNTGELFF.